The present TCR beta chain was sequenced within a study of OX40 agonist ivuxolimab in advanced cancers. Study overall: At 0.01 to 10 mg/kg, ivuxolimab was administered intravenously to patients every 2 weeks. Study conclusions and caveats: Among some nonresponders, normalized T-cell clonal expansion was also low.

Points on this clone: Its antigen remains unknown.

Germline trimming cut 2 bases from V and 10 bases from J; bases unmatched to any gene: 8. CDR3 size: 15 residues. CDR1 is ENHRY, CDR2 SYGVKD, per germline. Sequencing was performed with immunoSEQ multiplex PCR; in TCRdb, only in-frame clones are kept and a portion is missing. The table has roughly 40,000 clones, 88% seen once. The V call is TRBV10-3, the J call TRBJ1-6; 7 bases map to TRBD1. This clonotype was sampled from an adult with an advanced solid tumor such as melanoma, head and neck, liver or kidney cancer. The specimen comprised CD4+ or CD8+ T cells sorted from blood, sampled in a trial of the OX40 agonist ivuxolimab. The CDR3 sequence: CAISEQGQDRSPLHF. The DNA of the CDR3 is TGTGCCATCAGTGAGCAAGGACAGGATCGGTCACCCCTCCACTTT.